What follows are 3 T cell receptor beta chains derived from one specimen sequenced in a study of blood T cell repertoires in COVID-19. The table came from immunoSEQ multiplex PCR; TCRdb's copy has only in-frame clones and leaves some out. The sample carries about 500,000 clones, 75% to 90% recorded once. Sequencing used PBMCs or T cells enriched from blood (not recorded which). The receptors were gathered from a woman under 30 who had recovered from COVID-19.

DNA of the CDR3: TGTGCCAGCAGCCAGGAGGGGGGGCCCCACGAGCAGTTCTTC. It is translated as CASSQEGGPHEQFF. V gene TRBV3-1 (or the pseudogene TRBV3-2) combines with J gene TRBJ2-1; maybe TRBD2 (7 bases). V was cut by 3 bases and J by 10 bases, with 16 bases left in between. The CDR3 runs to 14 residues. Germline loops: CDR1 LGHDT, CDR2 YNNKEL (reference sequence).

The chain combines TRBV5-8 with TRBJ1-2; no reliable D call. The germline CDR1 and CDR2 sequences are SGHTS and YDEGEE. The CDR3 is 11 residues long. V was cut by 0 bases and J by 13 bases, with 10 bases left in between. CDR3 sequence reads: CASSLVTGSTF. The CDR3 bases are TGTGCCAGCAGCTTGGTCACGGGAAGCACCTTC.

Regarding this clone: At the DNA level, this CDR3 is encoded by other sequences in the same sample as well. CDR3 loop: CAWSVPSGGTDTQYF. CDR3 bases: TGTGCCTGGAGTGTACCCAGCGGGGGCACAGATACGCAGTATTTT. The chain recombines TRBV30 with TRBJ2-3, with 7 bases fitting TRBD2. Germline assignment: CDR1 GTSNPN and CDR2 SVGIG (reference sequence). The CDR3 sequence is 15 residues long. V shed 0 bases and J 1 base; nucleotides not matched to a gene: 4. Looking up the rest from reference TRBV30 and TRBJ2-3 gives the full variable domain: SQTIHQWPATLVQPVGSPLSLECTVEGTSNPNLYWYRQAAGRGLQLLFYSVGIGQISSEVPQNLSASRPQDRQFILSSKKLLLSDSGFYLCAWSVPSGGTDTQYFGPGTRLTVL.